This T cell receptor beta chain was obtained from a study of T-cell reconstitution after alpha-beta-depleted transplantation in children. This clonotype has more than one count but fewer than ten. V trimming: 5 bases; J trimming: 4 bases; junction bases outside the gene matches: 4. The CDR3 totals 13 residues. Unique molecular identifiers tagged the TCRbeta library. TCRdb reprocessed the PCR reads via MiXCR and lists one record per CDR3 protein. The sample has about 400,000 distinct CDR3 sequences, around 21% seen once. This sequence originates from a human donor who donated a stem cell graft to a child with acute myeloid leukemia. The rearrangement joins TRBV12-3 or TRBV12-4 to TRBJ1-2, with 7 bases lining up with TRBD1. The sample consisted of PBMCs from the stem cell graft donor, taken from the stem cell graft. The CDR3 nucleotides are TGTGCCAGCAGTCAGGGGACAGTCTATGGCTACACCTTC. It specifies CASSQGTVYGYTF.